This T cell receptor (beta chain) was recorded in a study of shared clonotypes between healthy human individuals. Study-level information: Those who served as donors were a couple of women and three men between the ages of 18 and 49. The study used three CD4 naive, three CD4 memory, two CD8 naive and one CD8 memory plate per donor.

Terminally differentiated effector memory CD45RA+ cells were excluded by CCR7 positive selection of CD45RO-negative cells. Study findings and constraints: Naive CD4 clonotype sharing across a few donors was approximately 5%.

Regarding this clone: The antigen remains undetermined.

Assay used: immunoSEQ multiplex PCR; TCRdb lists only in-frame clones, some missing. The sample has about 680,000 clones, roughly 94% seen once. V was pared by 4 bases and J by 8 bases, with 15 bases between. The CDR3 is 14 amino acids. The sequence was obtained from a man aged 30-40 years in good health. Sequences were obtained from naive CD8+ T cells sorted from blood. The chain combines TRBV5-3 with TRBJ1-4, with D possibly matching TRBD1 (5 bases). TRBV5-3 is treated as an ORF (open reading frame) with a function not yet certain. Here the CDR3 reads CARSHTGTREKLFF. The DNA of the CDR3 is TGTGCCAGAAGCCACACAGGAACCAGAGAAAAACTGTTTTTT.